What follows are 7 T cell receptor beta chains derived from one specimen sequenced in a study of shared clonotypes between healthy human individuals. Assay used: immunoSEQ multiplex PCR; TCRdb lists only in-frame clones, some missing. Seen here are under 750,000 clones, roughly 72% observed once, and the top ten hold over 1.5%. Sequencing was performed on memory CD4+ T cells sorted from blood. The subset is: CD45RA-negative fraction. Receptor source: a woman in her thirties in good health.

Notes on this clone: Different DNA sequences within this sample yield the same CDR3. This chain joins TRBV11-2 and TRBJ1-5; D gene unclear. The V gene lost 0 bases and the J gene lost 4 bases, with 4 bases spanning the gap. There are 13 residues in the CDR3. Germline V gene sequence: CDR1 SGHAT, CDR2 FQNNGV. The CDR3 spells CASSLDGNQPQHF. The CDR3 DNA is TGTGCCAGCAGCTTAGATGGTAATCAGCCCCAGCATTTT.

The chain couples TRBV11-2 to TRBJ1-1, with D possibly being TRBD1 (6 bases). V was trimmed by 1 base and J by 5 bases, leaving 11 bases between them. CDR1 SGHAT and CDR2 FQNNGV come from the germline V gene. The CDR3 sequence is 14 residues long. The DNA for the CDR3 is TGTGCCAGCAGCTTAGGAGGGGGGGTGACTGAAGCTTTCTTT. Translated, it gives CASSLGGGVTEAFF. The whole variable domain, remainder taken from reference TRBV11-2 and TRBJ1-1, is EAGVAQSPRYKIIEKRQSVAFWCNPISGHATLYWYQQILGQGPKLLIQFQNNGVVDDSQLPKDRFSAERLKGVDSTLKIQPAKLEDSAVYLCASSLGGGVTEAFFGQGTRLTVV.

The chain combines TRBV27 with TRBJ2-5; 9 bases are a match to TRBD1. The ends lost 6 bases at V and 5 bases at J; junction bases unmatched: 13. The CDR3 has 16 residues. CDR1 and CDR2 (germline): MNHEY, SMNVEV (reference sequence). The CDR3 bases are TGTGCCAGCAGCCAACTACCGGGACAGGGAATCGAGACCCAGTACTTC. This gives the protein CASSQLPGQGIETQYF.

This chain links TRBV5-1 with TRBJ2-5; possible D gene TRBD1, 5 bases. Germline values: CDR1 SGHRS, CDR2 YFSETQ. Trimming took 0 bases from V and 4 from J, leaving 13 bases between them. This CDR3 contains 15 residues. In DNA form, the CDR3 reads TGCGCCAGCAGCTTGGTACTGGGGCCCTTAGAGACCCAGTACTTC. Translated: CASSLVLGPLETQYF.

V gene TRBV2 combines with J gene TRBJ1-5, with 8 bases matching TRBD1. The CDR3 has 14 amino acids. CDR1 is SNHLY and CDR2 is FYNNEI in the germline V gene. Germline trimming cut 6 bases from V and 5 bases from J; bases unmatched to any gene: 6. DNA of the CDR3: TGTGCCAGCAGGGAGGTGACAGGGGATCAGCCCCAGCATTTT. Protein: CASREVTGDQPQHF.

This clone was counted at least ten times. The V and J genes are TRBV2 and TRBJ2-7, with TRBD1 as a possible D gene (5 bases). The germline gives CDR1 SNHLY, CDR2 FYNNEI. Trimming cost V 5 bases and J 6 bases, with 14 bases left between them. This CDR3 contains 13 residues. CDR3 bases: TGTGCCAGCAGTAAGGACAACTGGGGCGAGCAGTACTTC. Residues: CASSKDNWGEQYF.

The rearrangement joins TRBV5-4 to TRBJ2-7, with 10 bases lining up with TRBD1. CDR3 length: 15 residues. V gave up 4 bases and J gave up 5 bases; unmatched junction bases: 9. From germline, CDR1 is SGHNT and CDR2 YYREEE (reference sequence). CDR3 DNA: TGTGCCAGCAGCCCTGGTGGGACAGGGGCCCACGAGCAGTACTTC. This encodes CASSPGGTGAHEQYF.